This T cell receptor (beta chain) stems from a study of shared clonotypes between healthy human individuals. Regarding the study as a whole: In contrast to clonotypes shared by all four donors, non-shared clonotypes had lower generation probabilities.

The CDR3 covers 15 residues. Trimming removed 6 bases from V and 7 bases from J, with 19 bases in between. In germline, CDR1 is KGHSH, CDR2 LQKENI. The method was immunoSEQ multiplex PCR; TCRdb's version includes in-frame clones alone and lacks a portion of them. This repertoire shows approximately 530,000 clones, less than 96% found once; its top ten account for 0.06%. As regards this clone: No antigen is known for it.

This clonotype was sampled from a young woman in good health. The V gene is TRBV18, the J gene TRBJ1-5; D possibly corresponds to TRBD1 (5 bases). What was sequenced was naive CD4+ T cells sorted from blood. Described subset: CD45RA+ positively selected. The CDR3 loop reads CASSPDVGAGQPQHF. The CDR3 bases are TGTGCCAGCTCCCCAGATGTAGGGGCGGGACAGCCCCAGCATTTT.